The following is a TCR beta chain sequence with its context. The sample originates from a study of T cell responses to AZD1222 COVID-19 vaccine. The V gene's germline CDR1 is SQVTM and CDR2 ANQGSEA. Trimming shortened V by 4 bases and J by 4 bases, and 13 bases separated the two germline ends. The CDR3 length is 13 residues. Here immunoSEQ multiplex PCR was the method, and the copy in TCRdb shows in-frame clones only, minus some. The table includes fewer than 95,000 clones, 80% to 90% detected once. This clonotype originated in an adult in good health. Material: peripheral blood, obtained on day 0 of AZD1222 vaccination. The genes are TRBV29-1 and TRBJ1-1, with a possible D match to TRBD1 (5 bases). In nucleotides, the CDR3 is TGCAGCGTTGCCCCGACAGTACTCACTGAAGCTTTCTTT. Its translation: CSVAPTVLTEAFF.